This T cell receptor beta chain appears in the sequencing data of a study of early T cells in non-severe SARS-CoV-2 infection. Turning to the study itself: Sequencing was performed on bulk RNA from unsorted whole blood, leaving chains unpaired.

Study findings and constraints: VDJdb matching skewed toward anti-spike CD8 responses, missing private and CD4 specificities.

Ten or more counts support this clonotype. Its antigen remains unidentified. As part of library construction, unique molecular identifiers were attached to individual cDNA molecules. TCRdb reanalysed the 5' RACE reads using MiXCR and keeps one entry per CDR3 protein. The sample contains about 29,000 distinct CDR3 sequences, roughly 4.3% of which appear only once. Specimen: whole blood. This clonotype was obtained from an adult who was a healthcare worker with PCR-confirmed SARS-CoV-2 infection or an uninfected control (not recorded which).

The CDR3 here is CSARDPSGRASYNEQFF. The CDR3 DNA is TGCAGTGCTAGAGATCCTAGCGGGAGGGCCTCCTACAATGAGCAGTTCTTC. The V and J genes are TRBV20-1 and TRBJ2-1, with TRBD2 matching over 12 bases. With 0 bases clipped from V and 0 bases from J, the junction kept 3 bases outside the gene matches. The germline gives CDR1 DFQATT, CDR2 SNEGSKA (reference sequence). CDR3 length: 17 amino acids.